The next 30 T cell receptor beta chains were all read from a single sample in a study of cytomegalovirus exposure and HLA in healthy donors. The PCR had 60 Vbeta and 13 Jbeta primers. The data were produced by immunoSEQ multiplex PCR, yet TCRdb's version contains in-frame clones alone and is incomplete. The profile shows 200,000 to 250,000 clones, around nine tenths of them singletons. Sequenced: PBMCs. These receptors came from a woman aged 18-29 years in good health and CMV-seronegative.

V and J are TRBV7-6 and TRBJ1-4; unclear D gene. Germline V gene data show CDR1 as SGHVS and CDR2 as FNYEAQ. The CDR3 loop spans 15 amino acids. Trimming pared 1 base from V and 5 bases from J, leaving 11 bases between. CDR3 nucleotide sequence: TGTGCCAGCAGCTTAGTGCGGGGAGTCAATGAAAAACTGTTTTTT. It is translated as CASSLVRGVNEKLFF.

The chain uses TRBV19 and TRBJ1-5; 9 bases are a match to TRBD1. V gave up 3 bases and J gave up 7 bases; unmatched junction bases: 4. Germline assignment: CDR1 LNHDA and CDR2 SQIVND (reference sequence). This CDR3 spans 14 amino acids. For the CDR3, the DNA is TGTGCCAGTAGTATGGGGGACAGGGTCCAGCCCCAGCATTTT. Translated, it gives CASSMGDRVQPQHF.

V and J are TRBV7-8 and TRBJ2-2; 8 bases are shared with TRBD1. The J segment lost 5 bases and the V segment lost 6 bases, leaving 8 bases of the junction unmatched. The CDR3 runs to 15 residues. Germline lookup yields CDR1 SGHVS and CDR2 FQNEAQ. This chain's CDR3 is CASRKTGVGTGELFF. In DNA, the CDR3 is TGTGCCAGCAGAAAGACAGGGGTGGGGACCGGGGAGCTGTTTTTT.

The gene calls are TRBV5-4 and TRBJ2-3; TRBD1 agrees at 10 bases. Trimming took 3 bases from V and 4 from J; bases not matched to a gene: 2. Germline lookup yields CDR1 SGHNT and CDR2 YYREEE (reference sequence). This CDR3 is built from 14 residues. The DNA for the CDR3 is TGTGCCAGCAGCTGGGACAGGGGCGCAGATACGCAGTATTTT. This gives the protein CASSWDRGADTQYF.

The chain employs TRBV16 and TRBJ2-7; weak D call: TRBD2 (6 bases). From germline, CDR1 is KGHSY and CDR2 FQNENV. The CDR3 loop spans 16 amino acids. The V gene lost 0 bases and the J gene lost 0 bases, with 12 bases spanning the gap. CDR3 in DNA: TGTGCCAGCAGCCAATCTAGGGGAGGCCTCTCCTACGAGCAGTACTTC. It specifies CASSQSRGGLSYEQYF.

The V gene is TRBV7-2, the J gene TRBJ2-3, with 8 bases aligning to TRBD2. The ends lost 0 bases at V and 3 bases at J; junction bases unmatched: 2. Germline values: CDR1 SGHTA, CDR2 FQGNSA. CDR3 length: 15 residues. In DNA form, the CDR3 reads TGTGCCAGCAGCTTAGCTAGCGGGGCAACAGATACGCAGTATTTT. Its protein product is CASSLASGATDTQYF.

This clone was seen just once. The gene calls are TRBV4-1 and TRBJ2-1, with TRBD2 identical over 9 bases. The germline gives CDR1 MGHRA, CDR2 YSYEKL. The CDR3 is 18 residues long. The junction had 13 bases not matched to a gene; V was cut back by 3 bases and J by 4 bases. The DNA for the CDR3 is TGCGCCAGCAGCCACGGAATAGCGGGGGTTCTTCAATACAATGAGCAGTTCTTC. Translated: CASSHGIAGVLQYNEQFF.

The genes are TRBV11-2 and TRBJ1-1; no reliable D call. CDR1 is SGHAT and CDR2 is FQNNGV in the germline V gene. CDR3 size: 14 residues. The V gene lost 0 bases and the J gene lost 7 bases, with 12 bases spanning the gap. The CDR3 loop is CASSLDFSRDEAFF. CDR3 DNA sequence: TGTGCCAGCAGCTTAGATTTCTCGAGGGATGAAGCTTTCTTT.

Concerning this clone itself: Germline and junction disagree at one end, which may indicate a read error. This chain joins TRBV9 and TRBJ2-7; 7 bases line up with TRBD2. The CDR3 has 14 amino acids. Per germline, CDR1 SGDLS and CDR2 YYNGEE. CDR3 sequence reads: CAGSVSSGEYEQYF. For the CDR3, the DNA is TGTGCCGGCAGCGTATCTAGCGGAGAATACGAGCAGTACTTC.

The CDR3 bases are TGTGCCAGCAAGGCCCTAGCGGGAGGTTATGAGCAGTTCTTC. This encodes CASKALAGGYEQFF. The J gene is TRBJ2-1, the V gene TRBV2; the match to TRBD2 covers 11 bases. Germline values: CDR1 SNHLY, CDR2 FYNNEI. V was clipped by 7 bases and J by 8 bases; unmatched bases: 7. The CDR3 totals 14 residues.

The gene calls are TRBV4-1 and TRBJ1-1; no clear D gene. The length of the CDR3 is 14 residues. V lost 1 base, J lost 1 base, and 7 bases lay in between. CDR1 MGHRA and CDR2 YSYEKL come from the germline V gene. The DNA of the CDR3 is TGCGCCAGCAGCCAAGGGCACCAGAACACTGAAGCTTTCTTT. It encodes CASSQGHQNTEAFF.

In its sample, this clone was seen once. The gene calls are TRBV11-3 and TRBJ1-1; D is perhaps TRBD1 (5 bases). This CDR3 has 11 residues. V lost 5 bases and J 9 bases, leaving 10 bases between the germline ends. Germline CDR1 is SGHNT and CDR2 is YENEEA. CDR3 DNA: TGTGCCAGCAGCATGGCAGGGAAAGCTTTCTTT. As protein: CASSMAGKAFF.

The CDR3 DNA reads TGTGCCAGCAGTTGGGGGGACGTCGGATTCTACGAGCAGTACTTC. Translating gives CASSWGDVGFYEQYF. The V and J genes are TRBV27 and TRBJ2-7, with TRBD2 as a possible D gene (6 bases). Trimming took 4 bases from V and 3 from J, leaving 16 bases between them. CDR1 is MNHEY and CDR2 is SMNVEV in the germline V gene (reference sequence). The CDR3 spans 15 residues.

The chain is built from TRBV4-3 and TRBJ2-3; D unclear. This CDR3 has 16 amino acids. Germline CDR1 and CDR2: LGHNA and YSLEER. The germline V and J ends were trimmed by 0 bases and 4 bases, with 14 bases remaining between them. The CDR3 region is CASSQDMSLLSDTQYF. CDR3 in DNA: TGCGCCAGCAGCCAAGATATGAGCTTACTATCAGATACGCAGTATTTT.

The V gene is TRBV19, the J gene TRBJ2-1, with 8 bases aligning to TRBD2. Trimming removed 1 base from V and 7 bases from J; junction bases left unmatched: 12. This CDR3 region has 17 residues. The germline CDR1 and CDR2 sequences are LNHDA and SQIVND (reference sequence). The CDR3 spells CASSIVSLGGAGNEQFF. The CDR3 coding sequence is TGTGCCAGTAGTATAGTGAGTCTCGGGGGGGCGGGAAATGAGCAGTTCTTC.

The chain combines TRBV5-4 with TRBJ2-5, with 8 positions matching TRBD1. The J segment lost 4 bases and the V segment lost 0 bases, leaving 5 bases of the junction unmatched. CDR1 SGHNT and CDR2 YYREEE come from the germline V gene (reference sequence). The CDR3 sequence is 15 residues long. The CDR3 sequence: CASSLEADRAETQYF. Written as DNA, the CDR3 is TGTGCCAGCAGCTTGGAGGCGGACAGGGCAGAGACCCAGTACTTC.

This clone showed up just once. V is TRBV11-3 and J is TRBJ2-7; D possibly corresponds to TRBD1 (5 bases). The germline gives CDR1 SGHNT, CDR2 YENEEA. V was pared by 6 bases and J by 3 bases, with 12 bases between. This CDR3 contains 13 residues. This chain's CDR3 is CASRIREGYEQYF. The DNA of the CDR3 is TGTGCCAGCAGGATCAGGGAAGGCTACGAGCAGTACTTC.

The chain is built from TRBV7-9 and TRBJ2-7, with a possible D match to TRBD2 (6 bases). The CDR3 is 16 amino acids. With 1 base removed from V and 2 bases from J, the gap between germline ends came to 15 bases. The germline V gene has CDR1 SEHNR and CDR2 FQNEAQ (reference sequence). The CDR3 nucleotides are TGTGCCAGCAGCTTAGTTTGGCGGGGCTCAACCTACGAGCAGTACTTC. Translation gives CASSLVWRGSTYEQYF.

The chain links TRBV7-2 to TRBJ2-7; 7 positions agree with TRBD1. Germline values: CDR1 SGHTA, CDR2 FQGNSA. Unmatched junction bases numbered 4, after V lost 1 base and J lost 1 base. The CDR3 contains 15 residues. The CDR3 is CASSLGATGSYEQYF. The CDR3 DNA reads TGTGCCAGCAGCTTAGGAGCGACAGGGTCCTACGAGCAGTACTTC.

This rearrangement joins TRBV18 to TRBJ1-6; no reliable D call. CDR1 and CDR2 from the germline V gene are KGHSH and LQKENI. This CDR3 contains 14 residues. Trimming took off 3 bases at V and 0 bases at J, with 3 bases between the two ends. The CDR3 here is CASSPASYNSPLHF. CDR3 in DNA: TGTGCCAGCTCACCGGCCTCCTATAATTCACCCCTCCACTTT.

The V and J genes are TRBV2 and TRBJ1-6, with a tentative D call TRBD1 (5 bases). This CDR3 is 13 amino acids long. V shed 4 bases and J shed 10 bases, with 11 bases lying between them. Germline CDR1 SNHLY, CDR2 FYNNEI. CDR3 sequence: CASSVGPVSPLHF. The CDR3 bases are TGTGCCAGCAGTGTGGGGCCAGTATCACCCCTCCACTTT.

The rearrangement uses TRBV19 and TRBJ2-1; 7 bases align to TRBD2. J gave up 2 bases and V 2 bases, and 0 bases lay outside the gene matches. The V gene's germline CDR1 is LNHDA and CDR2 SQIVND (reference sequence). CDR3 size: 14 residues. The CDR3, as DNA: TGTGCCAGTAGTATAAGCGGGACCTACAATGAGCAGTTCTTC. Translating gives CASSISGTYNEQFF.

A note on this clone: Just one base apart from a much larger clone, this may be a read error. This rearrangement joins TRBV27 to TRBJ1-1; D call uncertain. The CDR3 runs to 13 residues. In germline, CDR1 is MNHEY, CDR2 SMNVEV (reference sequence). Trimming left V 6 bases short and J 1 base short, with 9 bases between. CDR3 residues: CASSVLANTEAFF. The CDR3 DNA sequence: TGTGCCAGCAGCGTACTAGCGAACACTGAAGCTTTCTTT.

This clone was picked up one time. The chain links TRBV6-6 to TRBJ2-7; D may be TRBD1 (5 bases). The CDR3 extends over 13 amino acids. The germline CDR1 and CDR2 sequences are MNHNY and SVGAGI (reference sequence). Trimming removed 4 bases at V and 3 bases at J, with 10 bases between. The CDR3 sequence is CASSFLQGYEQYF. Here the CDR3 DNA reads TGTGCCAGCAGTTTCCTTCAGGGCTACGAGCAGTACTTC.

This sequence joins TRBV7-9 and TRBJ2-7, with D maybe TRBD2 (6 bases). Germline V gives CDR1 SEHNR, CDR2 FQNEAQ (reference sequence). Trimming shortened V by 3 bases and J by 5 bases, and 17 bases separated the two germline ends. This CDR3 has 15 amino acids. CDR3 region: CASSFSGTLAHEQYF. In DNA form, the CDR3 reads TGTGCCAGCAGCTTCTCCGGGACTCTAGCCCACGAGCAGTACTTC.

This clone was picked up one time. The rearrangement uses TRBV7-2 and TRBJ2-1, with TRBD2 matching 9 bases. In germline, CDR1 is SGHTA, CDR2 FQGNSA. V gave up 2 bases and J gave up 4 bases; unmatched junction bases: 3. The CDR3 has 15 amino acids. In DNA, the CDR3 is TGTGCCAGCAGCTTACGGACTAGCGTTTACAATGAGCAGTTCTTC. Its protein product is CASSLRTSVYNEQFF.

This chain links TRBV5-1 with TRBJ2-3, with D maybe TRBD2 (5 bases). This CDR3 has 15 residues. V lost 7 bases and J 0 bases, leaving 15 bases between the germline ends. Germline-derived CDR1 and CDR2 are SGHRS and YFSETQ. This chain's CDR3 is CASVSEASSTDTQYF. CDR3 nucleotide sequence: TGCGCCAGCGTTTCGGAGGCGTCTAGCACAGATACGCAGTATTTT.

J is TRBJ1-2 and V is TRBV9; maybe TRBD1 (6 bases). Germline CDR1 reads SGDLS; CDR2 reads YYNGEE. The CDR3 has 14 residues. The V end lost 1 base, the J end lost 4 bases, and 11 bases lay between the germline ends. The CDR3 coding sequence is TGTGCCAGCAGCGTATACGACAGGACCTATGGCTACACCTTC. Its protein product is CASSVYDRTYGYTF.

V is TRBV6-1 and J is TRBJ2-2; 8 nucleotides line up with TRBD1. Germline trimming cut 6 bases from V and 4 bases from J; bases unmatched to any gene: 7. This CDR3 is 15 amino acids long. Germline loops: CDR1 MNHNS, CDR2 SASEGT. As DNA, the CDR3 is TGTGCCAGCAGGGGCTCGACAGGGGTCACCGGGGAGCTGTTTTTT. Its translation is CASRGSTGVTGELFF.

The rearrangement links TRBV7-2 to TRBJ2-7, with 7 positions matching TRBD2. Germline lookup yields CDR1 SGHTA and CDR2 FQGNSA. J gave up 3 bases and V 0 bases, and 5 bases lay outside the gene matches. The CDR3 contains 15 residues. The CDR3 spells CASSLAGWTSYEQYF. CDR3 in DNA: TGTGCCAGCAGCTTAGCGGGATGGACTAGCTACGAGCAGTACTTC.